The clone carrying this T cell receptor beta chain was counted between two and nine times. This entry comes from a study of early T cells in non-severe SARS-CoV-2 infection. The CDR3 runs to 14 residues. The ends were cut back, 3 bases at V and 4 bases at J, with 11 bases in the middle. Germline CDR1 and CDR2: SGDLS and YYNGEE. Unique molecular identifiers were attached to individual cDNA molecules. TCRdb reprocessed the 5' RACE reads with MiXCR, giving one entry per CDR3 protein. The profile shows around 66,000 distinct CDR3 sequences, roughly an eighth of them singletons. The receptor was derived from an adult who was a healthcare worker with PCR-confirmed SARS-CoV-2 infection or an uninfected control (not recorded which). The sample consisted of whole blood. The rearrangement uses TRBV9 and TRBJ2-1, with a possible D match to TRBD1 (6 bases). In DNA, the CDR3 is TGTGCCAGCAGCGGGGGGCTGGCATACAATGAGCAGTTCTTC. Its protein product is CASSGGLAYNEQFF. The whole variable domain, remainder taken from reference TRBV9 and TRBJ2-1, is DSGVTQTPKHLITATGQRVTLRCSPRSGDLSVYWYQQSLDQGLQFLIQYYNGEERAKGNILERFSAQQFPDLHSELNLSSLELGDSALYFCASSGGLAYNEQFFGPGTRLTVL.